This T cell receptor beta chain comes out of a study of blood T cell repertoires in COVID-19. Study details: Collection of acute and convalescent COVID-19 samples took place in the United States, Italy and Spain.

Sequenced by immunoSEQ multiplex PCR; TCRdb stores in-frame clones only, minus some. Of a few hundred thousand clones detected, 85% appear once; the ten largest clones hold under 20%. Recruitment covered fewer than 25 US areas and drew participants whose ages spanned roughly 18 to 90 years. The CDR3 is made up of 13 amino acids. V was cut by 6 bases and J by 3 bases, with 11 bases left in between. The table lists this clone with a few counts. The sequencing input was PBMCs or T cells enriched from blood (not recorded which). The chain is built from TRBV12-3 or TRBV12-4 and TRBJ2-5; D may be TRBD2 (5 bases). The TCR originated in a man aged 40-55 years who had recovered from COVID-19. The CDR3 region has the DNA TGTGCCAGCAGCCGCCTCGGGAAAGAGACCCAGTACTTC. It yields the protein CASSRLGKETQYF.